A single sample is the source of the 9 T cell receptor beta chains below, sequenced in a study of blood T cell repertoires in COVID-19. Profiled with immunoSEQ multiplex PCR; TCRdb holds only in-frame clones, not every one. The sample lists about 140,000 clones, around 73% occurring once. Sequenced sample: peripheral blood. The receptor set was obtained from a woman aged 50 to 65 with active or convalescent COVID-19.

The chain employs TRBV7-8 and TRBJ1-5; tentative D call: TRBD1 (5 bases). The CDR3 length is 15 residues. Germline loops: CDR1 SGHVS, CDR2 FQNEAQ. Trimming stripped 3 bases from V and 5 bases from J, with 14 bases between. CDR3 sequence (DNA): TGTGCCAGCAGCTTGGGGGGACGGGGAGATCAGCCCCAGCATTTT. Translating gives CASSLGGRGDQPQHF. The whole variable domain, remainder taken from reference TRBV7-8 and TRBJ1-5, is GAGVSQSPRYKVAKRGQDVALRCDPISGHVSLFWYQQALGQGPEFLTYFQNEAQLDKSGLPSDRFFAERPEGSVSTLKIQRTQQEDSAVYLCASSLGGRGDQPQHFGDGTRLSIL.

This sequence joins TRBV28 and TRBJ2-1; D is perhaps TRBD2 (5 bases). Germline V gives CDR1 MDHEN, CDR2 SYDVKM. There are 15 residues in the CDR3. V lost 9 bases to trimming and J lost 10 bases, with 25 bases between them. This chain's CDR3 is CASEGGGLGEKEQFF. DNA for the CDR3: TGTGCCAGTGAAGGAGGTGGACTTGGGGAGAAAGAGCAGTTCTTC.

The V and J genes are TRBV2 and TRBJ2-6, with 7 positions matching TRBD2. The V gene's germline CDR1 is SNHLY and CDR2 FYNNEI. The CDR3 contains 15 residues. V gave up 8 bases and J gave up 0 bases; unmatched junction bases: 4. CDR3 region: CASRGGASGANVLTF. The CDR3, as DNA: TGTGCCAGCCGCGGGGGTGCCTCTGGGGCCAACGTCCTGACTTTC.

This clone showed up just once. The V gene is TRBV11-1, the J gene TRBJ1-1, with D perhaps matching TRBD1 (6 bases). CDR1 is SGHAT, CDR2 FQDESV, per germline (reference sequence). This CDR3 contains 14 residues. Trimming took 5 bases from V and 1 from J, leaving 11 bases between them. CDR3 amino acids: CASSPLDRNTEAFF. The CDR3 bases are TGTGCCAGCAGCCCTTTGGACAGGAACACTGAAGCTTTCTTT.

Only one count was recorded for this clone. This chain links TRBV28 with TRBJ1-5; 8 bases line up with TRBD1. Germline-derived CDR1 and CDR2 are MDHEN and SYDVKM. V dropped 5 bases and J dropped 0; count of bases not matched to a gene: 9. The CDR3 loop spans 17 amino acids. CDR3 nucleotides: TGTGCCAGCAGTGTTCCAGGGGGCGTCGCTAGCAATCAGCCCCAGCATTTT. It translates to CASSVPGGVASNQPQHF.

This clone was seen a single time. The genes are TRBV21-1 and TRBJ2-3; the table's D call TRBD2 went unverified against the DNA. TRBV21-1 corresponds to a pseudogene. The CDR3 has 15 amino acids. CDR3 sequence reads: CASSKGRGDTDTQYF. As DNA, the CDR3 is TGTGCCAGCAGCAAGGGGCGGGGGGACACAGATACGCAGTATTTT.

The V gene is TRBV20-1, the J gene TRBJ2-5; TRBD1 agrees at 8 bases. This CDR3 is built from 11 residues. V lost 5 bases, J lost 5 bases, and 1 base stayed unmatched. Germline V gene data show CDR1 as DFQATT and CDR2 as SNEGSKA (reference sequence). CDR3 region: CSAGDRETQYF. CDR3 sequence (DNA): TGCAGTGCTGGGGACAGGGAGACCCAGTACTTC.

The genes are TRBV7-8 and TRBJ2-2, with D possibly TRBD2 on 6 matching bases. Trimming pared 1 base from V and 3 bases from J, leaving 12 bases between. The germline V gene encodes CDR1 SGHVS and CDR2 FQNEAQ. This CDR3 spans 16 amino acids. In DNA form, the CDR3 reads TGTGCCAGCAGCTTAGTAGGTGGAGGGTACACCGGGGAGCTGTTTTTT. Its translation is CASSLVGGGYTGELFF.

The chain uses TRBV6-6 and TRBJ2-3; TRBD1 agrees at 8 bases. The length of the CDR3 is 15 residues. Germline assignment: CDR1 MNHNY and CDR2 SVGAGI (reference sequence). The junction had 4 bases not matched to a gene; V was cut back by 2 bases and J by 3 bases. CDR3 loop: CASSYRRQGTDTQYF. The CDR3 region has the DNA TGTGCCAGCAGTTACCGGAGACAGGGGACAGATACGCAGTATTTT.